This entry describes one TCR beta chain. V lost 5 bases and J lost 3; bases outside the gene matches: 6. The CDR3 covers 14 residues. The V gene's germline CDR1 is SGHTA and CDR2 FQGNSA. This record belongs to a study of regulatory T cells in long-lasting Graves disease. Time point noted: newly diagnosed GD, antithyroid drugs for less than 3 months. After RNA was extracted from PBMCs, the TCR library was made from it. Libraries of TCR beta came from iRepertoire HTBI primers plus Arm-PCR of CDR3 regions. TCRdb passed the multiplex PCR reads through MiXCR, listing each CDR3 protein once. Of under 800,000 distinct CDR3 sequences in the sample, under 20% were seen once. Another study also made use of these data, one on T cells in Graves' hyperthyroidism and ophthalmopathy. This second study says: TCR CDR3 underwent first-round RT-PCR with the HTBI primer set. The blood repertoire included most of the expanded thyroid clonotypes above 0.001. A median around 6.8 months before onset, the model predicted ophthalmopathy.

V is TRBV7-2 and J is TRBJ2-7; 8 bases map to TRBD2. This receptor was taken from a woman aged 25 to 39 with Graves disease. Specimen: peripheral blood mononuclear cells (PBMCs), collected at new diagnosis, from a patient treated with antithyroid drugs. The CDR3 spells CASSLGGRYYEQYF. The DNA for the CDR3 is TGTGCCAGCAGCCTCGGCGGGAGGTACTACGAGCAGTACTTC.